This T cell receptor beta chain derives from a study of CD8+ T cells in alopecia areata. Study as a whole: The duration of tofacitinib was 6 to 18 months, with 6 months off drug afterward.

Trimming shortened V by 2 bases and J by 5 bases, and 6 bases separated the two germline ends. Germline V gives CDR1 GTSNPN, CDR2 SVGIG (reference sequence). The CDR3 contains 11 residues. Described treatment: oral pan-JAK inhibitor, 5-10 mg twice daily. The investigators collected lesional scalp punch biopsies and peripheral blood from alopecia areata patients. The sequencing template was cDNA reverse transcribed from extracted RNA. Profiling relied on immunoSEQ multiplex PCR, and the TCRdb table lists in-frame clones only, not all of them. The top ten hold more than 25% of the sample, which has more than 90,000 clones, about 61% seen once. Points from the study as a whole: Clonality in the scalp and expanded CD8+ clones ranked among the top 100 were significantly decreased by tofacitinib.

Of note for this clone: Its antigen is unidentified. Other DNA sequences in this specimen translate into the identical CDR3.

The material was CD8+ T cells sorted from blood, obtained at week 4, from a patient treated with tofacitinib. The rearrangement joins TRBV30 to TRBJ1-1, with D uncertain. The sequence derives from a human donor with alopecia areata. The CDR3 sequence is CAWSRGTEAFF. Here the CDR3 DNA reads TGTGCCTGGAGTCGGGGTACTGAAGCTTTCTTT.